This record concerns one T cell receptor beta chain sequence. Antigen specificity is unknown. This sample stems from a study of cytomegalovirus exposure and HLA in healthy donors. Study in general: The same platform used for the 500 to 850 first-cohort repertoires was also used for the 120 validation repertoires, as a later analysis reported. Study-level findings and limits: A few of the chains that were CMV-associated were confirmed in vitro to be specific for CMV antigens. Most TCR sequences proved rare, with some public TCRs found in many donors. Reports credit the classifier with highly specific, highly sensitive diagnosis of cytomegalovirus status.

Germline CDR1 is SGHRS and CDR2 is YFSETQ. The J segment lost 3 bases and the V segment lost 3 bases, leaving 8 bases of the junction unmatched. CDR3 length: 15 amino acids. Produced via immunoSEQ multiplex PCR; TCRdb's table is partial and in-frame only. The table includes 170,000 or so clones, roughly 85% detected once. The V gene is TRBV5-1, the J gene TRBJ2-5; TRBD2 agrees at 7 bases. This TCR was recovered from a man aged 18 to 29 in good health and CMV-seropositive. Sequencing was done on a sample of PBMCs. The chain's CDR3 is CASSWDLGREETQYF. CDR3 nucleotide sequence: TGCGCCAGCAGCTGGGATCTTGGGAGGGAAGAGACCCAGTACTTC.